This T cell receptor beta chain was recovered during a study of early stage breast cancer tumors (dated by TCRdb to between 2016 and 2019). As for the study more broadly: Of the roughly 17 invasive breast tumors, about a dozen were found to be estrogen receptor-positive, progesterone receptor-positive and HER2-negative. Of the approximately 12 ER+/PR+/HER2- tumors, eight were classified as invasive ductal carcinomas and four as invasive lobular carcinomas. A read coverage of roughly 10-fold per sample was achieved on average. Across all samples, about 2.9 million templates representing approximately 1.2 million unique clonotypes were detected.

Study-wide findings and limitations: Enriched TCRB sequences shared across patients were found to be mostly commonly generated sequences that were unlikely to play an important role in the tumor microenvironment. Compared with adjacent normal breast tissue, tumors had higher clonality and approximately 2.5-fold greater T cell density. Repertoires from blood and normal breast were more alike than repertoires from blood and tumor, and in about 85% of the 16 patients, comparing each tissue with blood separated tumor from normal. The small cohort size prevented analysis by tumor subtype. Bulk genomic DNA sequencing of unsorted cells missed chain pairing and functional markers such as CD4, CD8 and FOXP3.

Every sample was amplified as two independent genomic DNA replicates, using approximately 0.5 ug for blood and approximately 1.5 ug for tumor or normal breast. TCRB sequencing of genomic DNA was carried out with the ImmunoSeq Intro kit according to the manufacturer's instructions. Multiplex PCR was run for roughly 29 cycles using proprietary primers and spike-in control sequences for absolute quantification. Single-end 150-bp reads were used to sequence an 87-bp fragment spanning the CDR3 plus the flanking V and J genes. Each lane of an Illumina MiSeq running version 3.0 chemistry carried seven multiplexed samples, with two replicates apiece. The paper's data handling went like this. The vendor's proprietary pipeline processed the raw data and merged both replicates into a single result for each sample. Productive rearrangements sharing the V-gene family, CDR3 amino acid sequence and J-gene segment were defined as clonotypes. To compute clonality, the normalized Shannon entropy (Pielou evenness) of TCRB abundances was subtracted from 1. T cell density was estimated as total templates divided by the number of input cells, with the number of input cells inferred from the DNA input amount. Recon was used with default parameters to estimate total repertoire diversity and clonality. Tumor-enriched clonotypes were defined as having over 0.1% abundance in tumor and at least 32-fold higher abundance than in normal breast. TCRdb mirrors the immuneACCESS table, restricted to in-frame sequences. Some clones are absent from its copies; in checked studies, under half trace to an unresolved V gene, and the reason for the others is unknown. V and J calls and clone size come straight from that table; D and trimming were deduced from the DNA. Counted in this sample were tens of thousands of clones; 60% to 85% of them appeared once. 3% to 4% of the sample comes from the top ten.

The CDR3 runs 14 amino acids, cysteine and phenylalanine included. The retained sequence is limited to the CDR3, 42 bases, with the frame set at the first base. V gives up 0 bases and J gives up 5 bases, and the segment between their germline ends measures 10 bases. CDR1 and CDR2, looked up from the germline V gene (reference sequence), are MNHEY and SMNVEV. Concerning this clone itself: Its antigen is not yet known. No much larger clone exists at a distance of one base, and base qualities are not known.

The study profiled bulk TCR beta-chain repertoires in matched peripheral blood, tumor and adjacent normal breast tissue taken from approximately 15 patients with early-stage breast cancer. Before surgery, roughly 5-11 mL of whole blood was collected in EDTA tubes and processed within 2 hours. Peripheral blood mononuclear cells were isolated by Ficoll-Paque centrifugation in SepMate-50 tubes. For storage in liquid nitrogen, PBMCs were cryopreserved as aliquots of about 1.7 to 4.5 million cells in about 90% FBS with around 10% DMSO. The Qiagen AllPrep DNA/RNA Mini kit was used to extract genomic DNA.

The clonotype was recovered from a person aged 25 to 45 with breast cancer. Sequenced material: blood. The sequence is built from TRBV27 and TRBJ1-2; TRBD1 could be the D gene, as 5 bases match. CDR3 loop: CASSLSRVGYGYTF. DNA sequence: TGTGCCAGCAGTTTATCCAGGGTAGGGTATGGCTACACCTTC.